The clone carrying this T cell receptor beta chain is a singleton in its sample. Clones were sequenced by immunoSEQ multiplex PCR, and TCRdb holds only the in-frame ones, with some missing. The sample gives 100,000 or so clones, around 83% of which show up once; 15% is in the top ten. The sample originates from a study of blood T cell repertoires in COVID-19. Looking at the study overall: Samples of COVID-19 (acute and convalescent) were obtained from the United States, Italy and Spain. T cells, B-cell-depleted T cells, or PBMCs supplied cDNA or gDNA.

CDR3 length: 15 amino acids. V lost 5 bases and J lost 4; bases outside the gene matches: 7. Germline CDR1 MNHEY, CDR2 SVGAGI. This TCR was sampled from a woman of 80 years or more with acute or convalescent COVID-19. The sample consisted of peripheral blood. The chain joins TRBV6-5 to TRBJ2-1; 8 nucleotides match TRBD2. The CDR3 DNA follows: TGTGCCAGCAGTACTAGCGGAGACCCTTACAATGAGCAGTTCTTC. This translates into CASSTSGDPYNEQFF.